These T cell receptor beta chains were read from a single sample in a study of T cell responses to AZD1222 COVID-19 vaccine. Method: immunoSEQ multiplex PCR; TCRdb's copy keeps in-frame clones and lacks some. The data hold roughly 130,000 clones, with 92% observed a single time. The source material was peripheral blood, sampled 28 days after the second AZD1222 dose. Receptor source: an adult who received the AZD1222 COVID-19 vaccine. The CDR3 runs from the conserved cysteine through the conserved F or W. A D gene is named only where the DNA matches it firmly. A clone size is listed for some rows: how often the clone was seen (once, few, many), or a class if it is expanded.

cdr3_length,clone_size,d_call,j_call,v_call,cdr3_nt,cdr3_aa
14,.,.,TRBJ1-3,TRBV28,TGTGCCAGCAGTTGGCGGGGGGTAGGAAACACCATATATTTT,CASSWRGVGNTIYF
12,.,.,TRBJ1-4,TRBV29-1,TGCAGCGTTGAAGGGGGTAATGAAAAACTGTTTTTT,CSVEGGNEKLFF
13,.,.,TRBJ1-2,TRBV29-1,TGCAGCGTTTCGGACAGAGCTAACTATGGCTACACCTTC,CSVSDRANYGYTF
17,.,TRBD2,TRBJ2-5,TRBV5-1,TGCGCCAGCAGCTTGGGATTGAGCGGGGGGGGCCAAGAGACCCAGTACTTC,CASSLGLSGGGQETQYF
16,.,TRBD1,TRBJ2-1,TRBV4-2,TGTGCCAGCAGCACCAATCCCCAGGGGGTCAAGAATGAGCAGTTCTTC,CASSTNPQGVKNEQFF
18,once,TRBD2,TRBJ2-1,TRBV27,TGTGCCAGCAGTTCACTCATAGCGGGAGGGTCCCCCTACAATGAGCAGTTCTTC,CASSSLIAGGSPYNEQFF
17,.,.,TRBJ2-2,TRBV7-2,TGTGCCAGCAGCTTAGCCTCGGGACTCTCTAACACCGGGGAGCTGTTTTTT,CASSLASGLSNTGELFF
17,.,.,TRBJ2-6,TRBV5-1,TGCGCCAGCAGCTTTACGGGACTTAGCTCTGGGGCCAACGTCCTGACTTTC,CASSFTGLSSGANVLTF
15,.,TRBD2,TRBJ2-3,TRBV7-3,TGTGCCAGCAGCCACGGACTAGCGGGCGCAGATACGCAGTATTTT,CASSHGLAGADTQYF
15,.,TRBD1,TRBJ1-1,TRBV15,TGTGCCACCAGCAGAGCCGGGACAGTGAACACTGAAGCTTTCTTT,CATSRAGTVNTEAFF
13,.,.,TRBJ2-5,TRBV7-8,TGTGCCAGCAGCAAGGGCCAACGAGAGACCCAGTACTTC,CASSKGQRETQYF
13,.,.,TRBJ1-6,TRBV30,TGTGCCTGGAGTATGTCAGGGGATTCACCCCTCCACTTT,CAWSMSGDSPLHF
13,.,TRBD1,TRBJ1-2,TRBV30,TGTGCCTGGAGCGGAACAGGGGGGGATGGCTACACCTTC,CAWSGTGGDGYTF
15,.,TRBD1,TRBJ1-2,TRBV7-2,TGTGCCAGCAGCTTAGGAGAGGGGGCGCTTAGTGGCTACACCTTC,CASSLGEGALSGYTF
13,.,.,TRBJ1-1,TRBV30,TGTGCCTGGGCATTACACCCGAACACTGAAGCTTTCTTT,CAWALHPNTEAFF
13,few,.,TRBJ1-1,TRBV3-1/TRBV3-2,TGTGCCAGCAGCCAAGTGAAGGGGAGGTCGACTTTCTTT,CASSQVKGRSTFF
14,.,TRBD1,TRBJ1-1,TRBV27,TGTGCCAGCAGTTCCCGATCAGGGGGCCTTGAAGCTTTCTTT,CASSSRSGGLEAFF
15,few,TRBD2,TRBJ2-1,TRBV7-2,TGTGCCAGCAGCTTAGAGCCGGGGGGATACAATGAGCAGTTCTTC,CASSLEPGGYNEQFF
13,.,TRBD1,TRBJ2-7,TRBV5-4,TGTGCCAGCAGCTCCAGGGGGTCCCACGAGCAGTACTTC,CASSSRGSHEQYF
15,.,.,TRBJ1-2,TRBV7-8,TGTGCCAGCAGCTTAGCCCGAAGTAGAAACTATGGCTACACCTTC,CASSLARSRNYGYTF
14,.,.,TRBJ2-5,TRBV5-4,TGTGCCAGCAGCTTGGTTGTAGCGCAAGAGACCCAGTACTTC,CASSLVVAQETQYF
16,.,.,TRBJ2-3,TRBV7-9,TGTGCCAGCAGCTCCTGGGGCAGTCCAAGCACAGATACGCAGTATTTT,CASSSWGSPSTDTQYF
14,.,.,TRBJ1-1,TRBV27,TGTGCCAGCACCAAATTAGGGGGGCTCACTGAAGCTTTCTTT,CASTKLGGLTEAFF
15,.,.,TRBJ2-5,TRBV7-2,TGTGCCAGCAGCTTAAGTGGGCTAGGCCAAGAGACCCAGTACTTC,CASSLSGLGQETQYF
14,.,.,TRBJ1-1,TRBV30,TGTGCCTGGAGTAAGGGGGTTTTGAACACTGAAGCTTTCTTT,CAWSKGVLNTEAFF
16,.,.,TRBJ1-5,TRBV4-1,TGCGCCAGCAGCCAAGGCTCTGGGCCTACCGATCAGCCCCAGCATTTT,CASSQGSGPTDQPQHF
16,.,TRBD1,TRBJ1-5,TRBV6-6,TGTGCCAGCAGTTCGCGGACAGGGGTGGGGGATCAGCCCCAGCATTTT,CASSSRTGVGDQPQHF
12,.,.,TRBJ2-7,TRBV3-1/TRBV3-2,TGTGCCAGCAGCCAATTGAACTACGAGCAGTACTTC,CASSQLNYEQYF
15,once,.,TRBJ1-2,TRBV7-2,TGTGCCAGCAGCTCGCGACCTGAGGTGACCTATGGCTACACCTTC,CASSSRPEVTYGYTF
13,.,.,TRBJ2-5,TRBV3-1/TRBV3-2,TGTGCCAGCAGCCAGCACTTACAAGAGACCCAGTACTTC,CASSQHLQETQYF
13,.,.,TRBJ1-5,TRBV27,TGTGCCAGCAGTTTATCGATGGTTCAGCCCCAGCATTTT,CASSLSMVQPQHF
14,.,TRBD1,TRBJ1-2,TRBV6-6,TGTGCCAGCAGTTACGAGGGTCAGGGGGTAGGCTACACCTTC,CASSYEGQGVGYTF
11,.,.,TRBJ2-7,TRBV28,TGTGCCAGCAGAATCTCCTACGAGCAGTACTTC,CASRISYEQYF
15,.,.,TRBJ1-6,TRBV19,TGTGCCAGTAGTATCGGCGGTTCCTATAATTCACCCCTCCACTTT,CASSIGGSYNSPLHF
13,.,.,TRBJ2-5,TRBV12-3/TRBV12-4,TGTGCCAGCAGTTTAATTCGGAGGGAGACCCAGTACTTC,CASSLIRRETQYF
15,few,.,TRBJ2-5,TRBV7-8,TGTGCCAGCACGTCCCCGGGACATCTGATGGGGACCCAGTACTTC,CASTSPGHLMGTQYF